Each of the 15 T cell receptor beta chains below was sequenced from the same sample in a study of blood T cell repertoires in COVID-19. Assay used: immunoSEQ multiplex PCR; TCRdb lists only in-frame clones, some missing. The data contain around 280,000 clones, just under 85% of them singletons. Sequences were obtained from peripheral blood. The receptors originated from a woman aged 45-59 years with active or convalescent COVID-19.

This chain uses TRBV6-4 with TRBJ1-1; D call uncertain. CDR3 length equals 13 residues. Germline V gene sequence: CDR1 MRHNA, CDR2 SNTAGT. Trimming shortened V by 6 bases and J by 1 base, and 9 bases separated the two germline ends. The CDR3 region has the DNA TGTGCCAGCAGCAATACAGCGAACACTGAAGCTTTCTTT. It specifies CASSNTANTEAFF.

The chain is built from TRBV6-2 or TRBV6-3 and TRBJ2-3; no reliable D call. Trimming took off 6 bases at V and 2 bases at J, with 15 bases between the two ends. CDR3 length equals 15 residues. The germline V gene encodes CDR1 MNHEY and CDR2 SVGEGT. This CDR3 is CASSSVVGVTDTQYF. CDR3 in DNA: TGTGCCAGCAGCTCCGTGGTTGGAGTCACAGATACGCAGTATTTT.

The CDR3 loop reads CASSNPAGQDSGELFF. In nucleotides, the CDR3 is TGTGCCAGCAGCAATCCAGCGGGACAGGACTCCGGGGAGCTGTTTTTT. The gene calls are TRBV4-2 and TRBJ2-2, with D maybe TRBD1 (8 bases). The V gene's germline CDR1 is LGHNA and CDR2 YNFKEQ. Between the trimmed V and J ends, which lost 5 bases and 6 bases, there was a span of 19 bases. CDR3 length: 16 residues.

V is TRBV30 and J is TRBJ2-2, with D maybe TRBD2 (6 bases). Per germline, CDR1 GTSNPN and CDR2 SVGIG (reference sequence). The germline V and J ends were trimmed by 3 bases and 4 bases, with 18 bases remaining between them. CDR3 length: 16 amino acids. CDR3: CAWRPKGRDLTGELFF. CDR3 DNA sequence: TGTGCCTGGAGGCCGAAAGGGCGGGACCTCACCGGGGAGCTGTTTTTT. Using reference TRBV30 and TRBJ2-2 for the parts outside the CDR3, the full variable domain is SQTIHQWPATLVQPVGSPLSLECTVEGTSNPNLYWYRQAAGRGLQLLFYSVGIGQISSEVPQNLSASRPQDRQFILSSKKLLLSDSGFYLCAWRPKGRDLTGELFFGEGSRLTVL.

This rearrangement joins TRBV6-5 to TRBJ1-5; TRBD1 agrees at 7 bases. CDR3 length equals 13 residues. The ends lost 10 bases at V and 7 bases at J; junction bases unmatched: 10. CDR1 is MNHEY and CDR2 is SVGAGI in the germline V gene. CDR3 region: CATMAGGSQPQHF. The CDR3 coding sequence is TGTGCCACCATGGCAGGGGGGTCACAGCCCCAGCATTTT.

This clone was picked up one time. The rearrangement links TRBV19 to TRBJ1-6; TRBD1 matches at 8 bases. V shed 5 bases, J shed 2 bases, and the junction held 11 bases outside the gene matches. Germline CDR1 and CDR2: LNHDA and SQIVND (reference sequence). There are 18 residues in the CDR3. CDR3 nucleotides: TGTGCCAGTAGTCTGACAGGGGTAATTGACGCCTATAATTCACCCCTCCACTTT. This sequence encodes CASSLTGVIDAYNSPLHF.

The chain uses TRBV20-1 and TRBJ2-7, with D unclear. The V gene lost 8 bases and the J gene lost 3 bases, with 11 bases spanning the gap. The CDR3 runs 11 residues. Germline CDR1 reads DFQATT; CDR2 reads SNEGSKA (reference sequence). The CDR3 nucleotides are TGCAGTCCCATTGCGCTCTACGAGCAGTACTTC. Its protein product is CSPIALYEQYF.

This CDR3 reads CASSSYRDSEETQYF. CDR3 in DNA: TGCGCCAGCAGCTCATACCGGGACTCCGAAGAGACCCAGTACTTC. The gene calls are TRBV5-1 and TRBJ2-5, with a tentative D call TRBD2 (6 bases). Germline V lookup: CDR1 SGHRS, CDR2 YFSETQ. V lost 3 bases, J lost 3 bases, and 15 bases lay in between. The CDR3 is 15 amino acids. Variable domain in full (rest from reference TRBV5-1 and TRBJ2-5): KAGVTQTPRYLIKTRGQQVTLSCSPISGHRSVSWYQQTPGQGLQFLFEYFSETQRNKGNFPGRFSGRQFSNSRSEMNVSTLELGDSALYLCASSSYRDSEETQYFGPGTRLLVL.

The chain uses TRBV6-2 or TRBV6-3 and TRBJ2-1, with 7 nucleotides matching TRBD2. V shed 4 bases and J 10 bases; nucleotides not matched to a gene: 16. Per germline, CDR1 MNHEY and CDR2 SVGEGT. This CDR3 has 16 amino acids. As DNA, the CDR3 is TGTGCCAGCAGTTCCCTCCGGGAGGCCCCCCGTGAGGAGCAGTTCTTC. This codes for CASSSLREAPREEQFF.

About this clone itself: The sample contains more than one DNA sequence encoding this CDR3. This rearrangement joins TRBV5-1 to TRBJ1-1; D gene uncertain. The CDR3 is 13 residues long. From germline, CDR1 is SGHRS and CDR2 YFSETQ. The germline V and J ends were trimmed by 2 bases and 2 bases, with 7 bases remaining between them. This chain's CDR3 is CASSFRGNTEAFF. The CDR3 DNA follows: TGCGCCAGCAGCTTTCGGGGTAACACTGAAGCTTTCTTT. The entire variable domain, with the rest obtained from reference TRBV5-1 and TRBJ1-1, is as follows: KAGVTQTPRYLIKTRGQQVTLSCSPISGHRSVSWYQQTPGQGLQFLFEYFSETQRNKGNFPGRFSGRQFSNSRSEMNVSTLELGDSALYLCASSFRGNTEAFFGQGTRLTVV.

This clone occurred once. The CDR3: CASSPPGGRGYGYTF. For the CDR3, the DNA is TGTGCCAGCTCACCACCGGGGGGGCGAGGCTATGGCTACACCTTC. The chain is built from TRBV18 and TRBJ1-2; TRBD1 is a possible D gene (6 bases). Deletions cut 0 bases from V and 4 bases from J, with 12 bases between. The CDR3 totals 15 residues. Germline CDR1 is KGHSH and CDR2 is LQKENI.

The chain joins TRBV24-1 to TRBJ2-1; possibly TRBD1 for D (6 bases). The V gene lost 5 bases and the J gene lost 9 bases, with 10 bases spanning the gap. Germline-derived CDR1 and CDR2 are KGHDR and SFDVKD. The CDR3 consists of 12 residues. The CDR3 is CATSARGSEQFF. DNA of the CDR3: TGTGCCACCAGTGCCAGGGGTAGTGAGCAGTTCTTC.

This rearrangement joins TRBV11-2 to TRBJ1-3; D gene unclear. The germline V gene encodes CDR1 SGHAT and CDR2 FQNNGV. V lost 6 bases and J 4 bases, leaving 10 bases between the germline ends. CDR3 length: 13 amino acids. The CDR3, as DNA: TGTGCCAGCAGGGCCGGGGTGGGAAACACCATATATTTT. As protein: CASRAGVGNTIYF. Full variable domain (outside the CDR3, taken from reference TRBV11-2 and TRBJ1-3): EAGVAQSPRYKIIEKRQSVAFWCNPISGHATLYWYQQILGQGPKLLIQFQNNGVVDDSQLPKDRFSAERLKGVDSTLKIQPAKLEDSAVYLCASRAGVGNTIYFGEGSWLTVV.

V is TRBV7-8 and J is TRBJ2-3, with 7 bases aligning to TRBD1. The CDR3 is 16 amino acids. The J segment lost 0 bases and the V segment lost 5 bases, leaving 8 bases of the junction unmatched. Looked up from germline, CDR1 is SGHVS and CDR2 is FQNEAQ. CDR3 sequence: CASSVDRARSTDTQYF. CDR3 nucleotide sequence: TGTGCCAGCAGCGTCGACAGGGCGAGGAGCACAGATACGCAGTATTTT.

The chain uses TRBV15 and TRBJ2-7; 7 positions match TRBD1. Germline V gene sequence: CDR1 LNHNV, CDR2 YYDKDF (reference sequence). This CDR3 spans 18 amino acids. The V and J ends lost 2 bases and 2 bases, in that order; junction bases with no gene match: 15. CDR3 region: CATSRPSPQGIRTYEQYF. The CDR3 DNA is TGTGCCACCAGCAGACCTTCTCCACAGGGGATAAGGACCTACGAGCAGTACTTC.